This T cell receptor beta chain was obtained from a study of T cell responses to AZD1222 COVID-19 vaccine. Findings of the study overall: Females made up more of the donors, who were largely white British, and clonal diversity may have come out too low. A rise in Spike-specific TCR breadth and depth followed two AZD1222 doses.

Clones were sequenced by immunoSEQ multiplex PCR, and TCRdb holds only the in-frame ones, with some missing. This sample has roughly 180,000 clones, with more than 85% found just once. As concerns this clone: Its specificity is unknown.

Trimming stripped 3 bases from V and 7 bases from J, with 16 bases between. The germline V gene encodes CDR1 GTSNPN and CDR2 SVGIG (reference sequence). The CDR3 is made up of 14 amino acids. The TCR was taken from an adult who received the AZD1222 COVID-19 vaccine. J is TRBJ2-1 and V is TRBV30; weak D call: TRBD2 (6 bases). This specimen consisted of peripheral blood, obtained 28 days after the second AZD1222 dose. The CDR3 DNA reads as TGTGCCTGGAGCGATGCTCGGGGGTGGAATGAGCAGTTCTTC. It specifies CAWSDARGWNEQFF.